The clone carrying this T cell receptor beta chain was detected ten times or more. The data were taken from a study of molecular identifiers for immune sequencing clone quantification. Bulk TCR libraries were made with methods that had been previously described and with listed TCR primers. TCRdb reanalysed the PCR reads using MiXCR and keeps one entry per CDR3 protein. The sample holds over 600,000 distinct CDR3 sequences, around 20% seen once. Sorted inputs of about 20,000 to 1,000,000 cells, with 10%, 30% or 50% RNA, yielded naive CD8 libraries. Sorting captured naive CD8 T cells as CD8+CD4-CCR7+CD45RA+. Germline CDR1 reads SGHDN; CDR2 reads FVKESK. V was clipped by 2 bases and J by 2 bases, with 6 bases between them. The CDR3 spans 13 residues.

The J gene is TRBJ2-5, the V gene TRBV14, with D unresolved. The sequencing sample was made of naive CD8+ T cells from blood, with Jurkat cell RNA spiked in. Stated subset: FACS-sorted CD8+CD4-CCR7+CD45RA+ naive T cells. This receptor was identified in a human donor in good health. Some libraries in this study had Jurkat cell RNA spiked in. DNA of the CDR3: TGTGCCAGCAGCCAATGGAATCAAGAGACCCAGTACTTC. This encodes CASSQWNQETQYF.